One sample yielded the 5 T cell receptor beta chains listed below, sequenced in a study of OX40 agonist ivuxolimab in advanced cancers. Some clones are missing from TCRdb's copy, which holds only in-frame ones; the method was immunoSEQ multiplex PCR. The sample lists tens of thousands of clones, roughly 88% seen once, with about 2.4% in the top ten. The specimen comprised CD4+ or CD8+ T cells sorted from blood, sampled in a trial of the OX40 agonist ivuxolimab. These receptors were taken from an adult with an advanced solid tumor such as melanoma, head and neck, liver or kidney cancer.

This clone appeared a few times. The J gene is TRBJ2-1, the V gene TRBV7-9; possible D gene TRBD1, 6 bases. V was shortened by 5 bases and J by 1 base, with 15 bases between the two germline ends. The CDR3 spans 16 residues. Per germline, CDR1 SEHNR and CDR2 FQNEAQ (reference sequence). The CDR3 DNA reads TGTGCCAGCAGCCCATACTTGGACAGTTCCTACAATGAGCAGTTCTTC. Protein sequence: CASSPYLDSSYNEQFF.

This clone was observed a handful of times. The chain employs TRBV5-1 and TRBJ1-1; D is uncertain. The germline CDR1 and CDR2 sequences are SGHRS and YFSETQ. With 5 bases removed from V and 3 bases from J, the gap between germline ends came to 11 bases. This CDR3 contains 13 residues. The chain's CDR3 is CASSWGGDTEAFF. The CDR3 nucleotides are TGCGCCAGCAGTTGGGGAGGTGACACTGAAGCTTTCTTT.

This clone appeared once. The V gene is TRBV11-2, the J gene TRBJ1-6; 10 bases are shared with TRBD1. Per germline, CDR1 SGHAT and CDR2 FQNNGV. The CDR3 runs 14 residues. Unmatched junction bases numbered 0, after V lost 3 bases and J lost 7 bases. CDR3 residues: CASSLGQGNSPLHF. DNA of the CDR3: TGTGCCAGCAGCTTGGGACAGGGGAATTCACCCCTCCACTTT. Full variable domain (rest looked up from reference TRBV11-2 and TRBJ1-6): EAGVAQSPRYKIIEKRQSVAFWCNPISGHATLYWYQQILGQGPKLLIQFQNNGVVDDSQLPKDRFSAERLKGVDSTLKIQPAKLEDSAVYLCASSLGQGNSPLHFGNGTRLTVT.

V gene TRBV30 combines with J gene TRBJ2-7; 8 bases are a match to TRBD1. The CDR3 contains 12 residues. Germline trimming cut 5 bases from V and 5 bases from J; bases unmatched to any gene: 5. Germline V lookup: CDR1 GTSNPN, CDR2 SVGIG (reference sequence). CDR3 protein: CAWDRGNHEQYF. As DNA, the CDR3 is TGTGCCTGGGACAGGGGTAACCACGAGCAGTACTTC.

The chain is built from TRBV2 and TRBJ2-3; D is possibly TRBD2 (6 bases). V was cut by 7 bases and J by 6 bases, with 17 bases left in between. Germline V gene lookup returns CDR1 SNHLY and CDR2 FYNNEI. This CDR3 has 14 residues. The CDR3 sequence: CASIRAGGGDTQYF. Written as DNA, the CDR3 is TGTGCCAGCATCAGGGCCGGGGGAGGTGATACGCAGTATTTT.